Here is one TCR beta chain with its context. Its antigen remains unknown. The data were taken from a study of cytomegalovirus exposure and HLA in healthy donors. J gave up 5 bases and V 5 bases, and 16 bases lay outside the gene matches. Germline assignment: CDR1 MGHRA and CDR2 YSYEKL. CDR3 length: 17 amino acids. Findings and caveats of the study: In a later analysis, TCR association rates varied by HLA locus: DRB1 most, HLA-C fewest. There were some public TCRs occurring in many donors, but most TCR sequences were rare.

These donors, healthy bone marrow donors, were studied. The study sampled nominally healthy donors, though unrecorded immune exposures were likely. The PCR contained 60 Vbeta and 13 Jbeta primers. Data came from immunoSEQ multiplex PCR; TCRdb stores just in-frame clones and leaves some out. The table has approximately 200,000 clones, roughly 75% seen once. The chain links TRBV4-1 to TRBJ2-5; 8 bases are a match to TRBD1. Sequenced sample: PBMCs. This clonotype originated in a man younger than 40 in good health and CMV-seropositive. CDR3 sequence (DNA): TGCGCCAGCAGCTTACACCCCGCAGACAGGGGCAGTGAGACCCAGTACTTC. Its translation: CASSLHPADRGSETQYF.